This is a list of T cell receptor beta chains from one sample in a study of technical replicates of blood from a few donors. Clones were read by immunoSEQ multiplex PCR, and TCRdb kept only the in-frame ones, dropping some. This table holds approximately 15,000 clones, around 87% found once. Sequencing was performed on PBMCs. These receptors were taken from a human donor in good health. The CDR3 runs from the conserved cysteine through the conserved F or W. The D gene is left open where the match is weak. Expanded clones are given a class, and other clones once, few, many or no size at all.

j_call clone_size v_call d_call cdr3_aa cdr3_nt
TRBJ2-2 - TRBV30 TRBD2 CAWRTSGNTGELFF TGTGCCTGGAGGACTAGCGGGAACACCGGGGAGCTGTTTTTT
TRBJ2-1 few TRBV5-1 TRBD1 CASTAQGADNEQFF TGCGCCAGCACTGCACAGGGGGCGGACAATGAGCAGTTCTTC
TRBJ1-5 - TRBV5-1 TRBD1 CASSLGTGGDQPQHF TGCGCCAGCAGCTTGGGGACAGGGGGCGATCAGCCCCAGCATTTT
TRBJ2-1 - TRBV18 TRBD2 CASSPQGLAGDEQFF TGTGCCAGCTCACCACAAGGACTAGCGGGCGATGAGCAGTTCTTC
TRBJ2-5 - TRBV7-3 - CASSLDGGLGETQYF TGTGCCAGCAGCTTAGATGGAGGGTTGGGCGAGACCCAGTACTTC
TRBJ2-1 - TRBV28 - CASRQQGNNEQFF TGTGCCAGCAGACAACAGGGAAACAATGAGCAGTTCTTC
TRBJ2-1 - TRBV7-3 - CASSLKVGTPRFF TGTGCCAGCAGCTTAAAGGTGGGGACACCGAGGTTCTTC
TRBJ2-1 - TRBV2 TRBD2 CATSGLAPNEQFF TGTGCCACCTCGGGACTAGCCCCCAATGAGCAGTTCTTC
TRBJ2-7 once TRBV27 TRBD1 CASSYRGDAYEQYF TGTGCCAGCAGTTACAGGGGTGATGCCTACGAGCAGTACTTC
TRBJ1-6 - TRBV6-1 TRBD1 CALQGTNSPLHF TGTGCGCTACAGGGGACCAATTCACCCCTCCACTTT
TRBJ1-5 - TRBV29-1 - CSAKKADQPQHF TGCAGCGCCAAAAAGGCGGATCAGCCCCAGCATTTT
TRBJ2-7 - TRBV9 TRBD2 CASSVGTSGSGDEQYF TGTGCCAGCAGCGTGGGGACTAGCGGGAGTGGCGACGAGCAGTACTTC
TRBJ2-7 - TRBV18 TRBD2 CASSLGSGSSYEQYF TGTGCCAGCTCACTCGGTAGCGGGAGTTCCTACGAGCAGTACTTC
TRBJ2-3 - TRBV6-6 - CASTRGGGLDTQYF TGTGCCAGTACGAGGGGTGGGGGACTAGATACGCAGTATTTT
TRBJ2-1 - TRBV6-6 TRBD1 CASRLRTGQTPVEQFF TGTGCCAGCAGACTCCGGACAGGGCAAACCCCTGTAGAGCAGTTCTTC